A single sample gave rise to the 13 T cell receptor beta chains below, sequenced in a study of shared clonotypes between healthy human individuals. Some clones are missing from TCRdb's copy, which holds only in-frame ones; the method was immunoSEQ multiplex PCR. The sample has about 1.5 million clones; approximately 97% are singletons. Sequences were obtained from naive CD4+ T cells sorted from blood. Subset specified: CD45RA+ positively selected. Source of these receptors: a man aged 25-40 years in good health.

The chain carries TRBV18 and TRBJ1-1, with a weak D call TRBD1 (5 bases). Trimming stripped 0 bases from V and 5 bases from J, with 10 bases between. CDR1 KGHSH and CDR2 LQKENI come from the germline V gene. The CDR3 runs to 14 residues. The CDR3 protein is CASSPPSGQTEAFF. Written as DNA, the CDR3 is TGTGCCAGCTCACCACCCTCAGGGCAAACTGAAGCTTTCTTT.

The chain has TRBV19 and TRBJ1-3; D unclear. The CDR3 runs to 13 residues. Trimming cost V 10 bases and J 4 bases, with 14 bases left between them. Germline-derived CDR1 and CDR2 are LNHDA and SQIVND (reference sequence). CDR3 in amino acids: CATAGYPGNTIYF. For the CDR3, the DNA is TGTGCCACTGCGGGCTACCCCGGAAACACCATATATTTT.

This clone was recorded once. This rearrangement joins TRBV10-1 to TRBJ2-7; 9 nucleotides line up with TRBD1. The CDR3 is 14 residues long. Per germline, CDR1 WNHNN and CDR2 SYGVQD (reference sequence). J gave up 5 bases and V 6 bases, and 8 bases lay outside the gene matches. CDR3 sequence (DNA): TGCGCCAGCAGCCAACCCGGGACAGGGAACGAGCAGTACTTC. Its translation: CASSQPGTGNEQYF.

The chain has TRBV23-1 and TRBJ2-7, with TRBD1 matching 8 bases. TRBV23-1 is classed as an ORF, of uncertain function. Trimming cost V 6 bases and J 7 bases; bases outside gene matches: 14. The CDR3 is made up of 15 amino acids. The CDR3 DNA is TGCGCCAGCAGCCCGGACAGGGCGATAATACTGGAGCAGTACTTC. Its translation: CASSPDRAIILEQYF.

This clone showed up just once. The J gene is TRBJ2-5, the V gene TRBV7-3; TRBD2 agrees at 9 bases. The CDR3 consists of 16 residues. With V trimmed by 5 bases and J by 7 bases, 14 bases remained unmatched. CDR1 is SGHTA, CDR2 FQGTGA, per germline. Here the CDR3 reads CASSPALAGGGVTQYF. The CDR3 DNA follows: TGTGCCAGCAGCCCAGCACTAGCGGGCGGCGGGGTGACCCAGTACTTC.

CDR3 in DNA: TGTGCCAGCCGCAGGGCTAGCGGGAGCTCCTACAATGAGCAGTTCTTC. Amino acids: CASRRASGSSYNEQFF. The rearrangement joins TRBV6-6 to TRBJ2-1; 10 nucleotides match TRBD2. Germline-derived CDR1 and CDR2 are MNHNY and SVGAGI (reference sequence). The CDR3 covers 16 residues. With 8 bases clipped from V and 0 bases from J, the junction kept 7 bases outside the gene matches.

The chain uses TRBV7-2 and TRBJ2-7; possible D gene TRBD1, 5 bases. V lost 5 bases and J lost 5, with 28 bases in between. This CDR3 has 18 residues. Germline V gene sequence: CDR1 SGHTA, CDR2 FQGNSA. The CDR3 region has the DNA TGTGCCAGCAGCCGTAGATCTACTTGGATTGCTGTGGACAACGAGCAGTACTTC. It translates to CASSRRSTWIAVDNEQYF. Filled out from reference TRBV7-2 and TRBJ2-7, the complete variable domain reads GAGVSQSPSNKVTEKGKDVELRCDPISGHTALYWYRQSLGQGLEFLIYFQGNSAPDKSGLPSDRFSAERTGGSVSTLTIQRTQQEDSAVYLCASSRRSTWIAVDNEQYFGPGTRLTVT.

Regarding this clone: This sample includes further DNA sequences coding for the same CDR3. The V gene is TRBV18, the J gene TRBJ2-7; D may be TRBD2 (6 bases). Trimming took 3 bases from V and 0 from J, leaving 9 bases between them. Germline V CDR1 and CDR2: KGHSH, LQKENI. The CDR3 is 14 residues long. The CDR3 here is CASSPSGSSYEQYF. The CDR3 nucleotides read TGTGCCAGCTCACCTAGCGGAAGCTCCTACGAGCAGTACTTC.

The rearrangement links TRBV14 to TRBJ2-6, with 9 bases matching TRBD1. The CDR3 spans 20 residues. Germline loops: CDR1 SGHDN, CDR2 FVKESK. Trimming cost V 0 bases and J 0 bases; bases outside gene matches: 9. The CDR3, as DNA: TGTGCCAGCAGCCAAGATCAATGGGACAGGGAATTCTCTGGGGCCAACGTCCTGACTTTC. This gives the protein CASSQDQWDREFSGANVLTF.

This clone was found a few times. The chain joins TRBV7-9 to TRBJ2-2; D perhaps matches TRBD2 (5 bases). CDR1 is SEHNR, CDR2 FQNEAQ, per germline (reference sequence). Trimming shortened V by 3 bases and J by 7 bases, and 9 bases separated the two germline ends. The CDR3 has 13 amino acids. CDR3 region: CASSFRGNGELFF. As DNA, the CDR3 is TGTGCCAGCAGCTTTAGAGGGAACGGGGAGCTGTTTTTT.

V and J are TRBV7-2 and TRBJ2-3; D gene uncertain. The CDR3 is made up of 14 amino acids. Germline V gene lookup returns CDR1 SGHTA and CDR2 FQGNSA. Trimming took 1 base from V and 3 from J, leaving 8 bases between them. Written as DNA, the CDR3 is TGTGCCAGCAGCTTAGGGGTGAAGACAGATACGCAGTATTTT. It encodes CASSLGVKTDTQYF.

V is TRBV28 and J is TRBJ2-7, with 7 bases that match TRBD1. Unmatched junction bases numbered 8, after V lost 4 bases and J lost 2 bases. This CDR3 is 15 amino acids long. Germline V gives CDR1 MDHEN, CDR2 SYDVKM. The CDR3 DNA reads as TGTGCCAGCAGTTCGCCGACAGGGATGACCTACGAGCAGTACTTC. Protein sequence: CASSSPTGMTYEQYF.

V gene TRBV5-1 combines with J gene TRBJ2-7; 7 nucleotides line up with TRBD1. V lost 4 bases to trimming and J lost 3 bases; unmatched junction nucleotides: 4. CDR3 length equals 13 residues. CDR1 and CDR2 (germline): SGHRS, YFSETQ. The CDR3 DNA is TGCGCCAGCAGCCGAGACAGGGTCTACGAGCAGTACTTC. Translation: CASSRDRVYEQYF.